This TCR beta chain was profiled in a study of regulatory T cells in long-lasting Graves disease. The CDR3 runs 14 residues. V was cut by 5 bases and J by 8 bases, with 15 bases left in between. Germline V lookup: CDR1 MNHEY, CDR2 SMNVEV (reference sequence). iRepertoire HTBI primers and Arm-PCR of CDR3 regions built TCR beta libraries. TCRdb redid the calling of the multiplex PCR reads with MiXCR, one entry per CDR3 protein. The sample lists more than 300,000 distinct CDR3 sequences, around a fifth seen once, with 29% in the top ten. The time point here: persistent/refractory GD, antithyroid drugs over 5 years with positive TRAb. From PBMCs, RNA was extracted and then used to make the TCR library.

The chain couples TRBV27 to TRBJ1-4; TRBD1 is a possible D gene (5 bases). This material consisted of peripheral blood mononuclear cells (PBMCs), taken when the disease was refractory, from a patient treated with antithyroid drugs. The receptor was isolated from a female donor with Graves disease. This chain's CDR3 is CASSDETDIEKLFF. The CDR3 DNA is TGTGCCAGCAGTGACGAGACAGACATCGAAAAACTGTTTTTT.